Listed below are T cell receptor beta chains from one sample, sequenced in a study of beta chain features in type 1 diabetes. The table came from immunoSEQ multiplex PCR; TCRdb's copy has only in-frame clones and leaves some out. The data show about 150,000 clones, roughly 8% seen once. Input material: central memory CD4+ T cells from blood. The receptors here all came from a young man in good health. CDR3s include the opening cysteine and the closing phenylalanine or tryptophan. Fields, in order: V gene, J gene, D gene, clone size, CDR3 protein, CDR3 DNA. A D gene is named only where the DNA matches it firmly. Not every row has a clone size; where given, it reads once, few, many or a size class.

>TRBV30|TRBJ2-5|TRBD2|many
CACRTSGETQYF
TGTGCCTGTCGGACTAGTGGGGAGACCCAGTACTTC
>TRBV6-4|TRBJ2-7|TRBD1|NA
CASIRGGSYEQYF
TGTGCCAGCATCCGAGGGGGCAGCTACGAGCAGTACTTC
>TRBV4-3|TRBJ1-4|NA|NA
CASSQGQGFREKLFF
TGCGCCAGCAGCCAGGGGCAGGGGTTCAGGGAAAAACTGTTTTTT
>TRBV5-1|TRBJ2-2|NA|few
CASSAPGTSNTGELFF
TGCGCCAGCAGCGCCCCCGGGACATCCAACACCGGGGAGCTGTTTTTT
>TRBV25-1|TRBJ2-3|TRBD2|NA
CASSWLAGGTQYF
TGTGCCAGCAGTTGGCTAGCGGGTGGGACGCAGTATTTT
>TRBV29-1|TRBJ1-2|NA|few
CSAERSGAGGYTF
TGCAGCGCTGAACGGTCAGGGGCCGGTGGCTACACCTTC
>TRBV7-4|TRBJ2-7|TRBD1|NA
CASSPDRDSYEQYF
TGTGCCAGCAGCCCGGACAGGGACTCCTACGAGCAGTACTTC
>TRBV7-2|TRBJ2-7|TRBD1|few
CASSPHQGAEDEQYF
TGTGCCAGCAGCCCTCATCAGGGGGCAGAAGACGAGCAGTACTTC
>TRBV7-3|TRBJ2-3|NA|NA
CASSSTGEDTDTQYF
TGTGCCAGCAGCTCAACAGGGGAGGACACAGATACGCAGTATTTT
>TRBV30|TRBJ1-2|NA|NA
CAWSVQYGYTF
TGTGCCTGGAGTGTACAATATGGCTACACCTTC
>TRBV7-3|TRBJ2-2|NA|NA
CASSLTLNTGELFF
TGTGCCAGCAGCTTAACACTAAACACCGGGGAGCTGTTTTTT
>TRBV18|TRBJ2-1|NA|NA
CASSPPSQGISEQFF
TGTGCCAGCTCACCACCGTCGCAGGGAATCAGTGAGCAGTTCTTC
>TRBV25-1|TRBJ1-2|NA|NA
CASSEQGATYGYTF
TGTGCCAGCAGTGAACAGGGTGCTACCTATGGCTACACCTTC
>TRBV4-1|TRBJ1-5|NA|few
CASRREYSNQPQHF
TGCGCCAGCAGGCGGGAGTATAGCAATCAGCCCCAGCATTTT
>TRBV15|TRBJ2-6|NA|few
CATSREGAAGANVLTF
TGTGCCACCAGCAGAGAGGGGGCCGCTGGGGCCAACGTCCTGACTTTC
>TRBV4-2|TRBJ2-5|NA|few
CASSLVIGEETQYF
TGTGCCAGCAGCTTGGTAATAGGGGAAGAGACCCAGTACTTC
>TRBV29-1|TRBJ2-5|NA|few
CSVESRGQETQYF
TGCAGCGTTGAATCTCGGGGACAAGAGACCCAGTACTTC
>TRBV30|TRBJ1-2|TRBD1|few
CAWKAGTGDSGGYTF
TGTGCCTGGAAGGCCGGGACAGGGGATTCCGGTGGCTACACCTTC
>TRBV18|TRBJ2-1|NA|few
CASSPSGTNEQFF
TGTGCCAGCTCACCAAGCGGAACTAATGAGCAGTTCTTC
>TRBV28|TRBJ2-1|NA|few
CASSFSRGNEQFF
TGTGCCAGCAGTTTTTCTAGGGGGAATGAGCAGTTCTTC
>TRBV5-1|TRBJ2-1|NA|few
CASRSQTAYNEQFF
TGCGCCAGCAGGTCCCAAACGGCCTACAATGAGCAGTTCTTC
>TRBV7-6|TRBJ2-5|NA|NA
CASSSQRGLETQYF
TGTGCCAGCAGCTCCCAACGAGGGCTAGAGACCCAGTACTTC
>TRBV30|TRBJ1-4|NA|many
CAWSVLARANEKLFF
TGTGCCTGGAGTGTACTCGCTCGGGCTAATGAAAAACTGTTTTTT
>TRBV18|TRBJ2-5|NA|few
CASSPVPQETQYF
TGTGCCAGCTCACCAGTTCCGCAAGAGACCCAGTACTTC
>TRBV5-6|TRBJ2-7|TRBD1|few
CASSKLPGQSTYEQYF
TGTGCCAGCAGCAAGCTACCGGGACAGAGTACCTACGAGCAGTACTTC
>TRBV28|TRBJ1-2|TRBD1|NA
CASIPPRGQGGGYTF
TGTGCCAGCATCCCCCCAAGGGGACAGGGCGGGGGCTACACCTTC
>TRBV18|TRBJ1-1|TRBD1|many
CASSGWTGGTEAFF
TGTGCCAGCTCAGGGTGGACAGGGGGCACTGAAGCTTTCTTT
>TRBV5-6|TRBJ1-2|NA|NA
CASSTQDIGGYTF
TGTGCCAGCAGCACGCAGGACATAGGGGGCTACACCTTC
>TRBV2|TRBJ1-2|NA|NA
CASRLGLEYGYTF
TGTGCCAGCAGGCTGGGACTCGAGTATGGCTACACCTTC
>TRBV7-2|TRBJ1-4|TRBD1|few
CASSSGQARGIEKLFF
TGTGCCAGCAGCTCGGGACAGGCGCGGGGGATCGAAAAACTGTTTTTT
>TRBV2|TRBJ2-1|TRBD1|few
CASRERRTGSYNEQFF
TGTGCCAGCAGGGAAAGACGGACAGGTTCATACAATGAGCAGTTCTTC
>TRBV5-1|TRBJ2-7|NA|NA
CASSLVTYYEQYF
TGCGCCAGCAGCTTGGTAACATATTACGAGCAGTACTTC
>TRBV7-8|TRBJ2-7|NA|many
CASSPGVGYEQYF
TGTGCCAGCAGCCCCGGGGTTGGTTACGAGCAGTACTTC
>TRBV7-3|TRBJ2-7|NA|few
CASSVNGYSNEQYF
TGTGCCAGCAGCGTAAACGGGTACTCTAACGAGCAGTACTTC
>TRBV30|TRBJ1-2|NA|many
CAWMVLGQHYGYTF
TGTGCCTGGATGGTATTAGGACAGCATTATGGCTACACCTTC
>TRBV7-8|TRBJ2-1|TRBD1|few
CASSFDRGGYNEQFF
TGTGCCAGCAGCTTCGACAGGGGTGGGTACAATGAGCAGTTCTTC
>TRBV5-5|TRBJ2-5|NA|few
CASSLGRGSQETQYF
TGTGCCAGCAGCTTGGGCAGGGGAAGCCAAGAGACCCAGTACTTC
>TRBV6-1|TRBJ1-6|NA|NA
CASSDGRVNSPLHF
TGTGCCAGCAGTGATGGCAGGGTGAATTCACCCCTCCACTTT
>TRBV9|TRBJ2-1|NA|few
CASSVTSGSYNEQFF
TGTGCCAGCAGCGTAACCTCGGGATCCTACAATGAGCAGTTCTTC
>TRBV7-9|TRBJ1-6|NA|many
CASSYIQDSPLHF
TGTGCCAGCAGCTACATACAAGATTCACCCCTCCACTTT
>TRBV4-2|TRBJ2-7|NA|many
CASSQVGDSRQYF
TGTGCCAGCAGCCAAGTAGGGGACTCGAGGCAGTACTTC
>TRBV6-5|TRBJ2-1|TRBD2|NA
CASSVTSGSGNEQFF
TGTGCCAGCAGTGTTACTAGCGGGAGTGGTAATGAGCAGTTCTTC
>TRBV29-1|TRBJ2-2|TRBD1|many
CSVCPTGDTGELFF
TGCAGCGTTTGCCCGACAGGGGACACCGGGGAGCTGTTTTTT
>TRBV7-9|TRBJ2-7|NA|NA
CASSGSGEQYF
TGTGCCAGCAGCGGATCGGGGGAGCAGTACTTC
>TRBV4-3|TRBJ2-1|NA|NA
CASSVQVSSYNEQFF
TGCGCCAGCAGCGTACAGGTTAGCTCCTACAATGAGCAGTTCTTC
>TRBV5-1|TRBJ1-4|NA|many
CASSFGEIGSANEKLFF
TGCGCCAGCAGCTTTGGCGAGATAGGGAGCGCTAATGAAAAACTGTTTTTT
>TRBV7-9|TRBJ2-7|TRBD1|few
CASSRDRGYEQYF
TGTGCCAGCAGCCGGGACAGGGGCTACGAGCAGTACTTC
>TRBV7-3|TRBJ2-1|NA|many
CASSQGSSSYNEQFF
TGTGCCAGCAGCCAGGGGTCTAGCTCCTACAATGAGCAGTTCTTC
>TRBV18|TRBJ2-5|TRBD1|few
CASSPGTGGQETQYF
TGTGCCAGCTCACCCGGGACAGGGGGACAAGAGACCCAGTACTTC